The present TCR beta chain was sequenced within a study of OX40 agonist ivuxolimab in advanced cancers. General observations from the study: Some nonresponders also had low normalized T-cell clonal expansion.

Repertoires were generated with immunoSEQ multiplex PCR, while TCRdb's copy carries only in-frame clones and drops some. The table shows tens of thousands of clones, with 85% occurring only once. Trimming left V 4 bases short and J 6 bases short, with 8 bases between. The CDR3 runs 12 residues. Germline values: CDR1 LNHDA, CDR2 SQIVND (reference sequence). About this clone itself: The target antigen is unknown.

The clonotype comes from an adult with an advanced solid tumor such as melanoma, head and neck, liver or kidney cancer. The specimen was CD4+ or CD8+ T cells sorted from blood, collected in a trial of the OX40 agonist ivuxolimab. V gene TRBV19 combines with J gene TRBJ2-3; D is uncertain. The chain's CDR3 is CASSTGRDTQYF. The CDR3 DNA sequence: TGTGCCAGTAGTACAGGAAGGGATACGCAGTATTTT.